This T cell receptor beta chain was documented in a study of graft-versus-host responses after intestinal transplantation. Turning to the study itself: Multivisceral, liver-intestinal, or isolated intestinal transplants were given to recipients. Overall study findings and caveats: Allograft clonal ratios (graft-versus-host to host-versus-graft) were high in patients who had graft-donor T cell macrochimerism. The recipient marrow held GvH clones, and some of them showed up first in ileum or blood.

The CDR3 consists of 15 residues. Trimming cost V 5 bases and J 3 bases, with 18 bases left between them. Looked up from germline, CDR1 is SQVTM and CDR2 is ANQGSEA. The protocol was immunoSEQ multiplex PCR, while the TCRdb copy is restricted to in-frame clones and leaves out a portion. Among about 94,000 clones listed, roughly 90% were seen once. Comments on this clone: The antigen remains unidentified.

Sequences were derived from unstimulated CD8+ T cells sorted from spleen or lymph node cells, sampled before intestinal transplant. This TCR was recovered from a human donor who received an intestinal transplant. This chain joins TRBV29-1 and TRBJ2-3, with a weak D call TRBD2 (6 bases). CDR3 DNA sequence: TGCAGCGTTTATCCCGGGGAGGCGTGGACAGATACGCAGTATTTT. Translating it yields CSVYPGEAWTDTQYF.